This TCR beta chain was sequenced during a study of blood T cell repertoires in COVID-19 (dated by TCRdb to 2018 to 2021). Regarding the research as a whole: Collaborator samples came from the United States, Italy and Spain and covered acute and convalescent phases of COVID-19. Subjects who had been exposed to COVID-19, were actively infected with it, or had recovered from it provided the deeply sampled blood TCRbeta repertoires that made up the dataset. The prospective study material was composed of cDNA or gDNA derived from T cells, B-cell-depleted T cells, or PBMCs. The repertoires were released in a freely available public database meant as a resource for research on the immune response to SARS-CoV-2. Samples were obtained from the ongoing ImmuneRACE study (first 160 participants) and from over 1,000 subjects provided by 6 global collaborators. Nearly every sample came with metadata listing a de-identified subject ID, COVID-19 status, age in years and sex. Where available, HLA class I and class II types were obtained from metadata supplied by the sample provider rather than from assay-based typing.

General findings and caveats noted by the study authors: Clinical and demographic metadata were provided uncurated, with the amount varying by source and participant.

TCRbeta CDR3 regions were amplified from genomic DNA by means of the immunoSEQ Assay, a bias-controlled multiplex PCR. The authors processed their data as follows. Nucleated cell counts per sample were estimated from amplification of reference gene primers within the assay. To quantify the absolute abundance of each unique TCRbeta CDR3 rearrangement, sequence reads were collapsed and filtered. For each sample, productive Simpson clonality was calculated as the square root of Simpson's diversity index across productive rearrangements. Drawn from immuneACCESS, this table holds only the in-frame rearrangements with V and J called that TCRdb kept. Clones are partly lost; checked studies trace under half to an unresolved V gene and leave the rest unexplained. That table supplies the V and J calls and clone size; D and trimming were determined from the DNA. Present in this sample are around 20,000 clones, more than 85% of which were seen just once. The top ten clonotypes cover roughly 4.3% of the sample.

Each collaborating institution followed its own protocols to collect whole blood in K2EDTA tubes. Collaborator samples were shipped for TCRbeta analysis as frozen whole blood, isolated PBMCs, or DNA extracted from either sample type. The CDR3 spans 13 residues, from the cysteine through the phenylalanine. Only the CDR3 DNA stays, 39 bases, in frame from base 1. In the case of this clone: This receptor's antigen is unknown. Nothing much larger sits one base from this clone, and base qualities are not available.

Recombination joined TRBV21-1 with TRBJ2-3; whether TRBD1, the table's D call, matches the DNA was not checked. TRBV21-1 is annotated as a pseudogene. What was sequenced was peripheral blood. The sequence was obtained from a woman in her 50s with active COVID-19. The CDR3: CASRQMSTDTQYF. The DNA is TGTGCCAGTCGACAGATGAGCACAGATACGCAGTATTTT.